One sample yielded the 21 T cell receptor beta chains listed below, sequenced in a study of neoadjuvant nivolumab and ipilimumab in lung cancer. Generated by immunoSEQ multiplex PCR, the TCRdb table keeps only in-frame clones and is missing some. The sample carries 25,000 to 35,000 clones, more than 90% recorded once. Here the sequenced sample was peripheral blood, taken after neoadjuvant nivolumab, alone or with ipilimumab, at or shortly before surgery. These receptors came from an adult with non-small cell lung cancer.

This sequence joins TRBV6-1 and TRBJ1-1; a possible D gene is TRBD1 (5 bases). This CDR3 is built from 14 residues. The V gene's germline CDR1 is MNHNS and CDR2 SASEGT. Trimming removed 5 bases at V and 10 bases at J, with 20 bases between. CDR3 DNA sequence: TGTGCCAGCAGTTCCCGGACCGGCGGGGGTATAGCTTTCTTT. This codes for CASSSRTGGGIAFF.

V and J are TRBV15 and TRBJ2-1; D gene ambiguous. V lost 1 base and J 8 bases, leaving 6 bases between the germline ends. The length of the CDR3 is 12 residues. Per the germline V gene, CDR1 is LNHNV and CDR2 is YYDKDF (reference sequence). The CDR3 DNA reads TGTGCCACCAGCAGAGGTCGGGATGAGCAGTTCTTC. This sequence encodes CATSRGRDEQFF.

The CDR3 coding sequence is TGCAGCGTTGGGCAGGTCAACGAAAAACTGTTTTTT. It is translated as CSVGQVNEKLFF. This chain uses TRBV29-1 with TRBJ1-4, with D unclear. The V end was cut by 4 bases, the J end by 8 bases, with 11 bases between. The CDR3 length is 12 residues. Germline CDR1 SQVTM, CDR2 ANQGSEA.

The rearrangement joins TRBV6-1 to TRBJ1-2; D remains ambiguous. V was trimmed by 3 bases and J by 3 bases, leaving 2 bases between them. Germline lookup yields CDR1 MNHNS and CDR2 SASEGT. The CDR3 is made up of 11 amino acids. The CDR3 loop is CASSEDYGYTF. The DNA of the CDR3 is TGTGCCAGCAGTGAGGACTATGGCTACACCTTC.

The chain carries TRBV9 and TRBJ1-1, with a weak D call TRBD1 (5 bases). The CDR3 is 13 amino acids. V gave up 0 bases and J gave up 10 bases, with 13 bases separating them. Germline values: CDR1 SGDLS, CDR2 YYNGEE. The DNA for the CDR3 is TGTGCCAGCAGCGTAGCGGACTCCGGGGGAGCTTTCTTT. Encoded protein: CASSVADSGGAFF. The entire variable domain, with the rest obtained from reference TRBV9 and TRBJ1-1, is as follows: DSGVTQTPKHLITATGQRVTLRCSPRSGDLSVYWYQQSLDQGLQFLIQYYNGEERAKGNILERFSAQQFPDLHSELNLSSLELGDSALYFCASSVADSGGAFFGQGTRLTVV.

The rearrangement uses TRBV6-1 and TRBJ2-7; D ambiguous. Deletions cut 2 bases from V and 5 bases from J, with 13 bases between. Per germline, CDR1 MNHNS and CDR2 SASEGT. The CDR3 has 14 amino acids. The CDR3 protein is CASSELRQVNEQYF. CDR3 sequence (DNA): TGTGCCAGCAGTGAACTCCGACAAGTAAACGAGCAGTACTTC.

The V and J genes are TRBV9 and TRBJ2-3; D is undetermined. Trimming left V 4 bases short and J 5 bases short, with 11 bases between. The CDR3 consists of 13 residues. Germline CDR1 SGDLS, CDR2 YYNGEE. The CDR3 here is CASSPLLGDTQYF. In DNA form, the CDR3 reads TGTGCCAGCAGCCCCCTCCTGGGAGATACGCAGTATTTT.

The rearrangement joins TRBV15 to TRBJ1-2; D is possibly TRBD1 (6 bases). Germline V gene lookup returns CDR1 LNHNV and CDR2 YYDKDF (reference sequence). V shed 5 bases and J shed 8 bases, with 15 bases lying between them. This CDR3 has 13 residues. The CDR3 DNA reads TGTGCCACCAGCGTGAACGGACAGTTAGGCTACACCTTC. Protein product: CATSVNGQLGYTF.

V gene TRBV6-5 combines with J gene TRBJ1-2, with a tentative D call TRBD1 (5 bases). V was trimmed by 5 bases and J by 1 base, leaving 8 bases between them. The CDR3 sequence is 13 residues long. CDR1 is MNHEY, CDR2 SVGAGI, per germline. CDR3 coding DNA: TGTGCCAGCAGTAGACAGTTTAACTATGGCTACACCTTC. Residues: CASSRQFNYGYTF.

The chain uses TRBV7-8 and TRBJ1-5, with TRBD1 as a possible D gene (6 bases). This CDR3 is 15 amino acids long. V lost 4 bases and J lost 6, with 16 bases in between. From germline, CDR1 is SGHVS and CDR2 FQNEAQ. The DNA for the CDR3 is TGTGCCAGCAGCTACGATAGCAGGGGTTTTCAGCCCCAGCATTTT. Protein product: CASSYDSRGFQPQHF.

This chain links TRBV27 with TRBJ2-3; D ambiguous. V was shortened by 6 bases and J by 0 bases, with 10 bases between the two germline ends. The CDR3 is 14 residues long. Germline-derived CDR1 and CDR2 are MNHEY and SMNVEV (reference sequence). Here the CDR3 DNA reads TGTGCCAGCAGCCTACTCCGGAGCACAGATACGCAGTATTTT. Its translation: CASSLLRSTDTQYF.

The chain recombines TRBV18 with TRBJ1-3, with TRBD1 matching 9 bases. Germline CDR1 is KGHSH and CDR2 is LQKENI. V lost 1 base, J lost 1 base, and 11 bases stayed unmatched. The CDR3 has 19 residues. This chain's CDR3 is CASSPLADRGFPSGNTIYF. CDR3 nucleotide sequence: TGTGCCAGCTCACCACTCGCGGACAGGGGCTTTCCTTCTGGAAACACCATATATTTT.

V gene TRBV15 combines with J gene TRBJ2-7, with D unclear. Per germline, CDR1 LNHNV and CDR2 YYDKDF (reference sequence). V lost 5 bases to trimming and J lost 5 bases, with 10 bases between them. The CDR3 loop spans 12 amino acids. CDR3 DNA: TGTGCCACCAGCCCCACGGGCGACGAGCAGTACTTC. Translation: CATSPTGDEQYF.

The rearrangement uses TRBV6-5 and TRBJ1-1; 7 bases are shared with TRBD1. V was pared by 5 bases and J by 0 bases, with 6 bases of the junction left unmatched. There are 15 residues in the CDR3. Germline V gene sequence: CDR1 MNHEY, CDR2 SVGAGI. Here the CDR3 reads CASSGTDRLNTEAFF. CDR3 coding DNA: TGTGCCAGCAGTGGAACGGACAGGCTGAACACTGAAGCTTTCTTT.

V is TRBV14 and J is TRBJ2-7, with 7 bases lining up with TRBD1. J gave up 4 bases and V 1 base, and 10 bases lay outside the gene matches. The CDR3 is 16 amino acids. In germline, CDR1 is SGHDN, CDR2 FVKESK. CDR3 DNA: TGTGCCAGCAGCCAAGGGGTCCGCCAGGGGGATTACGAGCAGTACTTC. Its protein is CASSQGVRQGDYEQYF.

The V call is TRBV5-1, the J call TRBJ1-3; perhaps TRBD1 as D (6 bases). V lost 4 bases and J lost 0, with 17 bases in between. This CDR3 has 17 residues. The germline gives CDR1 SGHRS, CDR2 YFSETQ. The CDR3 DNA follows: TGCGCCAGCAGCCCCCGGGACAAACCATTCTCTGGAAACACCATATATTTT. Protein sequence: CASSPRDKPFSGNTIYF.

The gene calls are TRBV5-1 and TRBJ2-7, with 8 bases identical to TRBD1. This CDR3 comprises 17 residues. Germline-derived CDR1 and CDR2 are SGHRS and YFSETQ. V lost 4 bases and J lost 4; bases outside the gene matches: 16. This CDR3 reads CASSGYLGTGGAYEQYF. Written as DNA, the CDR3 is TGCGCCAGCAGCGGTTACCTCGGGACAGGTGGGGCGTACGAGCAGTACTTC. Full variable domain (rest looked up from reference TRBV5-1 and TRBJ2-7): KAGVTQTPRYLIKTRGQQVTLSCSPISGHRSVSWYQQTPGQGLQFLFEYFSETQRNKGNFPGRFSGRQFSNSRSEMNVSTLELGDSALYLCASSGYLGTGGAYEQYFGPGTRLTVT.

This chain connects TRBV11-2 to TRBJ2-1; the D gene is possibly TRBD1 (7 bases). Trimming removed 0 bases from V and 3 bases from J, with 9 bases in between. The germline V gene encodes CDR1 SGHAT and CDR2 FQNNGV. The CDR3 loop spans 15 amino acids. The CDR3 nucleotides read TGTGCCAGCAGCTTAGACCAGGGGGGCTACAATGAGCAGTTCTTC. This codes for CASSLDQGGYNEQFF.

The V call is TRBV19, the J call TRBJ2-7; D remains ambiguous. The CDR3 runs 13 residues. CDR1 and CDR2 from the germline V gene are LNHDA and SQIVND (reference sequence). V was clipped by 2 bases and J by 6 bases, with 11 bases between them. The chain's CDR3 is CASSIRAGLEQYF. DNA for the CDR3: TGTGCCAGTAGTATAAGGGCTGGGCTCGAGCAGTACTTC. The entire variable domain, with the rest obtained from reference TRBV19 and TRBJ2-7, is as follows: DGGITQSPKYLFRKEGQNVTLSCEQNLNHDAMYWYRQDPGQGLRLIYYSQIVNDFQKGDIAEGYSVSREKKESFPLTVTSAQKNPTAFYLCASSIRAGLEQYFGPGTRLTVT.

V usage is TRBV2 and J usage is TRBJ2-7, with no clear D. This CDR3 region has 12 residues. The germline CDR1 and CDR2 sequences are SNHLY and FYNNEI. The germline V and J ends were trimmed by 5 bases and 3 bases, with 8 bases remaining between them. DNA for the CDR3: TGTGCCAGCAGTTCGGACGTCTACGAGCAGTACTTC. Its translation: CASSSDVYEQYF.

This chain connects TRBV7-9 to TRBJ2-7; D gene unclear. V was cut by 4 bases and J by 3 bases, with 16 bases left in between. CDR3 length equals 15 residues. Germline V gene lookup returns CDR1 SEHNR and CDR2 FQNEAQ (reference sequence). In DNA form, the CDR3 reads TGTGCCAGCAGCTCAACGGATAGTAAGGTCTACGAGCAGTACTTC. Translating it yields CASSSTDSKVYEQYF.